The 12 T cell receptor beta chains given below trace back to one sample, sequenced in a study of response to subunit inactivated influenza vaccine. TCRdb processed the RT-PCR reads anew with MiXCR; each CDR3 protein has one entry. In the table there are around 300,000 distinct CDR3 sequences, about 20% of which are singletons. The source material was PBMCs from blood, sampled about 20 months after vaccination. Receptors were obtained from a man between 45 and 75 years old who received an inactivated influenza vaccine.

The chain combines TRBV7-8 with TRBJ2-1; D gene ambiguous. CDR1 and CDR2 from the germline V gene are SGHVS and FQNEAQ. The V end was cut by 2 bases, the J end by 0 bases, with 11 bases between. The CDR3 is made up of 16 amino acids. CDR3 nucleotide sequence: TGTGCCAGCAGCTTAAGTCACATCAGCTCCTACAATGAGCAGTTCTTC. Protein sequence: CASSLSHISSYNEQFF. The complete variable domain, with remaining parts taken from reference TRBV7-8 and TRBJ2-1, reads GAGVSQSPRYKVAKRGQDVALRCDPISGHVSLFWYQQALGQGPEFLTYFQNEAQLDKSGLPSDRFFAERPEGSVSTLKIQRTQQEDSAVYLCASSLSHISSYNEQFFGPGTRLTVL.

This clonotype was observed a handful of times. The V call is TRBV18, the J call TRBJ1-1, with TRBD1 as a possible D gene (6 bases). The V and J ends lost 8 bases and 0 bases respectively, with 13 bases between them. In germline, CDR1 is KGHSH, CDR2 LQKENI. The CDR3 totals 14 residues. CDR3 DNA: TGTGCCAGCACGGGGGCGGGTATGAACACTGAAGCTTTCTTT. This sequence encodes CASTGAGMNTEAFF. The full variable domain, its missing parts supplied by reference TRBV18 and TRBJ1-1, is NAGVMQNPRHLVRRRGQEARLRCSPMKGHSHVYWYRQLPEEGLKFMVYLQKENIIDESGMPKERFSAEFPKEGPSILRIQQVVRGDSAAYFCASTGAGMNTEAFFGQGTRLTVV.

V usage is TRBV6-2 or TRBV6-3 and J usage is TRBJ2-4; the D gene is possibly TRBD2 (6 bases). Per the germline V gene, CDR1 is MNHEY and CDR2 is SVGEGT. The V end was cut by 4 bases, the J end by 1 base, with 11 bases between. CDR3 length: 15 amino acids. The CDR3 region is CASSWPGDAKNIQYF. CDR3 in DNA: TGTGCCAGCAGTTGGCCGGGGGACGCCAAAAACATTCAGTACTTC.

V and J are TRBV4-2 and TRBJ1-4, with D maybe TRBD1 (5 bases). V shed 0 bases and J shed 4 bases, with 9 bases lying between them. The CDR3 spans 15 residues. Germline V lookup: CDR1 LGHNA, CDR2 YNFKEQ. The CDR3 reads CASSQEQGLNEKLFF. The CDR3, as DNA: TGTGCCAGCAGCCAAGAGCAGGGCCTTAATGAAAAACTGTTTTTT.

The CDR3 spells CAISDQGGNQPQHF. DNA for the CDR3: TGTGCCATCAGTGACCAGGGTGGCAATCAGCCCCAGCATTTT. The V gene is TRBV10-3, the J gene TRBJ1-5; possibly TRBD1 for D (5 bases). CDR3 length: 14 residues. CDR1 is ENHRY, CDR2 SYGVKD, per germline. The V and J ends lost 3 bases and 2 bases respectively, with 8 bases between them.

This clonotype was counted only a few times. This chain connects TRBV4-1 to TRBJ1-3; possibly TRBD1 for D (6 bases). The CDR3 runs to 16 residues. Per germline, CDR1 MGHRA and CDR2 YSYEKL. Trimming removed 1 base from V and 3 bases from J, with 13 bases in between. The CDR3 sequence: CASSQVWGANGNTIYF. CDR3 coding DNA: TGCGCCAGCAGCCAAGTTTGGGGGGCTAATGGAAACACCATATATTTT.

The chain joins TRBV7-8 to TRBJ2-3; TRBD2 agrees at 9 bases. The trim removed 2 bases at V and 1 base at J, leaving 7 bases unmatched. Germline CDR1 SGHVS, CDR2 FQNEAQ. CDR3 length equals 17 residues. This chain's CDR3 is CASSLPSSGARTDTQYF. The CDR3 nucleotides read TGTGCCAGCAGCTTACCATCTAGCGGGGCTCGCACAGATACGCAGTATTTT.

This clonotype has only a few counts. J is TRBJ2-5 and V is TRBV10-3, with 8 nucleotides matching TRBD1. This CDR3 comprises 12 residues. Trimming took 9 bases from V and 4 from J; bases not matched to a gene: 4. Looked up from germline, CDR1 is ENHRY and CDR2 is SYGVKD. CDR3 sequence reads: CAIQGERETQYF. The DNA of the CDR3 is TGTGCCATACAGGGGGAGAGAGAGACCCAGTACTTC.

The rearrangement joins TRBV6-2 or TRBV6-3 to TRBJ1-2; perhaps TRBD1 as D (5 bases). The germline V and J ends were trimmed by 7 bases and 7 bases, with 13 bases remaining between them. The CDR3 loop spans 12 amino acids. Per germline, CDR1 MNHEY and CDR2 SVGEGT. The CDR3 is CASNIPGLGYTF. The DNA for the CDR3 is TGTGCCAGCAATATCCCGGGACTTGGCTACACCTTC.

This clonotype was observed once. This CDR3 fails to terminate in the conserved phenylalanine or tryptophan, so it likely reflects a read error. The chain recombines TRBV7-6 with TRBJ2-5, with TRBD1 matching 11 bases. V gave up 2 bases and J gave up 5 bases; unmatched junction bases: 4. The CDR3 runs to 15 residues. The V gene's germline CDR1 is SGHVS and CDR2 FNYEAQ. The CDR3 is CASSLWTGGEETQYL. In DNA form, the CDR3 reads TGTGCCAGCAGCTTATGGACAGGGGGCGAGGAGACCCAGTACTTG.

The chain is built from TRBV6-2 or TRBV6-3 and TRBJ2-3; TRBD1 is a possible D gene (6 bases). CDR3 length equals 19 residues. The V gene lost 2 bases and the J gene lost 0 bases, with 21 bases spanning the gap. The germline V gene encodes CDR1 MNHEY and CDR2 SVGEGT. This chain's CDR3 is CASSYRDTWESWSTDTQYF. DNA of the CDR3: TGTGCCAGCAGTTACAGGGACACCTGGGAGTCTTGGAGCACAGATACGCAGTATTTT.

This chain uses TRBV28 with TRBJ2-2; the match to TRBD2 covers 8 bases. This CDR3 has 15 residues. CDR1 and CDR2 (germline): MDHEN, SYDVKM. Germline trimming cut 2 bases from V and 4 bases from J; bases unmatched to any gene: 3. Here the CDR3 DNA reads TGTGCCAGCAGTTTAAAGCGGGGGATCACCGGGGAGCTGTTTTTT. Its protein is CASSLKRGITGELFF.